This T cell receptor (beta chain) was recorded in a study of graft-versus-host responses after intestinal transplantation. For the study at large: Each recipient received a multivisceral, liver-intestinal, or isolated intestinal graft.

Study-wide results and caveats: Recipient-marrow GvH clones were detected, some having first appeared in ileum or blood.

CDR1 is SNHLY and CDR2 is FYNNEI in the germline V gene. This CDR3 has 16 amino acids. The V gene lost 4 bases and the J gene lost 6 bases, with 21 bases spanning the gap. Only in-frame clones appear in the TCRdb table, and some are missing; sequencing was by immunoSEQ multiplex PCR. Altogether roughly 99,000 clones are present, 86% being singletons, with the ten largest covering approximately 1.5%. Remarks on this clone: The antigen remains unidentified.

The gene calls are TRBV2 and TRBJ1-2; the D is unclear. This clonotype was obtained from a human patient who received an intestinal transplant, so some T cells may come from the graft donor. This specimen consisted of PBMCs, obtained 255 days after intestinal transplant. The CDR3 reads CASSVIGSLPRDGYTF. CDR3 DNA sequence: TGTGCCAGCAGTGTTATCGGCAGCCTCCCCCGAGATGGCTACACCTTC.